Given below is one TCR beta chain in context. Its matching antigen is unknown. These data are taken from a study of T cells in Graves' hyperthyroidism and ophthalmopathy. Study observations and caveats: The model anticipated ophthalmopathy a median approximately 6.5 months pre-onset. Blood also carried most thyroid clonotypes expanded above 0.001.

Newly diagnosed patients aged 18 to 65 had hyperthyroidism of under 2 months' duration. This CDR3 has 14 residues. Between the trimmed V and J ends, which lost 8 bases and 7 bases, there was a span of 18 bases. CDR1 is SGHTA and CDR2 is FQGNSA in the germline V gene. RNA transcripts provided the source from which TCR beta CDR3 regions were amplified. The TCR CDR3 first-round RT-PCR relied on the HTBI primer set. TCRdb analysed the multiplex PCR reads with MiXCR anew, one entry per CDR3 protein. The table shows about 580,000 distinct CDR3 sequences, with roughly 46% occurring only once. The J gene is TRBJ1-5, the V gene TRBV7-2; D not certain. Sequenced sample: peripheral blood or thyroid tissue (not recorded which). This sequence originates from a woman younger than 35 with Graves' hyperthyroidism. The CDR3 here is CASSPRRGEQPQHF. CDR3 coding DNA: TGTGCCAGCTCACCTCGACGGGGAGAACAGCCCCAGCATTTT.